This is a list of T cell receptor beta chains from one sample in a study of identical twins. TCRdb reprocessed the 5' RACE reads with MiXCR, giving one entry per CDR3 protein. Of fewer than 450,000 distinct CDR3 sequences listed, 7% to 9.5% are singletons. The specimen was naive T cells sorted from blood. The receptors were sampled from a woman aged 50 to 60 in good health. The CDR3 runs from the conserved cysteine through the conserved F or W. A D gene is named only where the DNA matches it firmly. Where a row states a size, it is once, few, many or the class of an expanded clone; other rows omit it.

d_call: TRBD2; v_call: TRBV20-1; j_call: TRBJ2-7; clone_size: NA; cdr3_aa: CSATSGKGASEQYF; cdr3_nt: TGCAGTGCCACAAGCGGGAAAGGTGCATCCGAGCAGTACTTC
d_call: NA; v_call: TRBV4-1; j_call: TRBJ2-1; clone_size: many; cdr3_aa: CASRVWSSSYNEQFF; cdr3_nt: TGCGCCAGCAGGGTGTGGTCAAGCTCCTACAATGAGCAGTTCTTC
d_call: NA; v_call: TRBV24-1; j_call: TRBJ2-3; clone_size: few; cdr3_aa: CATTDVALNRSTDTQYF; cdr3_nt: TGTGCCACCACAGACGTAGCCCTAAACCGAAGCACAGATACGCAGTATTTT
d_call: TRBD2; v_call: TRBV7-8; j_call: TRBJ2-5; clone_size: NA; cdr3_aa: CASSLAPTSGNQETQYF; cdr3_nt: TGTGCCAGCAGCTTGGCCCCGACTAGCGGGAACCAAGAGACCCAGTACTTC
d_call: TRBD2; v_call: TRBV5-1; j_call: TRBJ2-5; clone_size: few; cdr3_aa: CASSTSGNRETQYF; cdr3_nt: TGCGCCAGCAGCACCAGCGGGAATCGAGAGACCCAGTACTTC
d_call: TRBD1; v_call: TRBV27; j_call: TRBJ2-1; clone_size: many; cdr3_aa: CASSLDRQGLTYNEQFF; cdr3_nt: TGTGCCAGCAGTTTAGACAGACAGGGGCTAACCTACAATGAGCAGTTCTTC
d_call: NA; v_call: TRBV27; j_call: TRBJ1-1; clone_size: few; cdr3_aa: CASSPLFRVNTEAFF; cdr3_nt: TGTGCCAGCAGTCCTCTTTTCAGAGTGAACACTGAAGCTTTCTTT
d_call: NA; v_call: TRBV20-1; j_call: TRBJ1-2; clone_size: many; cdr3_aa: CSARDPNKVPTYGYTF; cdr3_nt: TGCAGTGCTAGAGATCCCAACAAGGTTCCGACTTATGGCTACACCTTC
d_call: NA; v_call: TRBV12-3/TRBV12-4; j_call: TRBJ1-2; clone_size: few; cdr3_aa: CASNRNRVNPNGYTF; cdr3_nt: TGTGCCAGCAACAGAAACAGGGTCAACCCCAATGGCTACACCTTC
d_call: TRBD1; v_call: TRBV12-3/TRBV12-4; j_call: TRBJ1-3; clone_size: few; cdr3_aa: CASSSTGGSGNTIYF; cdr3_nt: TGTGCCAGCAGTTCCACAGGGGGCTCTGGAAACACCATATATTTT
d_call: NA; v_call: TRBV5-1; j_call: TRBJ2-3; clone_size: NA; cdr3_aa: CASSRQLGDADTQYF; cdr3_nt: TGCGCCAGCAGCCGCCAACTAGGAGACGCAGATACGCAGTATTTT
d_call: TRBD1; v_call: TRBV5-1; j_call: TRBJ2-2; clone_size: few; cdr3_aa: CASSLGAGTENTGELFF; cdr3_nt: TGCGCCAGCAGCTTGGGTGCTGGGACAGAGAACACCGGGGAGCTGTTTTTT
d_call: NA; v_call: TRBV20-1; j_call: TRBJ1-5; clone_size: many; cdr3_aa: CSARDRLYQPQHF; cdr3_nt: TGCAGTGCTAGAGATCGCCTATATCAGCCCCAGCATTTT
d_call: NA; v_call: TRBV5-1; j_call: TRBJ2-1; clone_size: NA; cdr3_aa: CASSLEPSLASEQFF; cdr3_nt: TGCGCCAGCAGCTTGGAGCCCTCCCTAGCCAGTGAGCAGTTCTTC
d_call: NA; v_call: TRBV14; j_call: TRBJ2-2; clone_size: many; cdr3_aa: CASSQDQGGASTGELFF; cdr3_nt: TGTGCCAGCAGCCAAGATCAGGGGGGAGCGAGCACCGGGGAGCTGTTTTTT
d_call: TRBD2; v_call: TRBV5-1; j_call: TRBJ2-1; clone_size: few; cdr3_aa: CASSFHRLSGPSYNEQFF; cdr3_nt: TGCGCCAGCAGCTTCCACAGACTTAGCGGGCCGTCCTACAATGAGCAGTTCTTC
d_call: NA; v_call: TRBV9; j_call: TRBJ2-4; clone_size: NA; cdr3_aa: CASSVGPIGNIQYF; cdr3_nt: TGTGCCAGCAGCGTAGGGCCTATTGGGAACATTCAGTACTTC
d_call: NA; v_call: TRBV5-5; j_call: TRBJ2-3; clone_size: NA; cdr3_aa: CASSFGSSSTDTQYF; cdr3_nt: TGTGCCAGCAGCTTCGGCTCATCTAGCACAGATACGCAGTATTTT
d_call: NA; v_call: TRBV10-1; j_call: TRBJ2-3; clone_size: many; cdr3_aa: CASSEGTSHTDTQYF; cdr3_nt: TGCGCCAGCAGCGAAGGGACTTCGCACACAGATACGCAGTATTTT
d_call: NA; v_call: TRBV5-1; j_call: TRBJ2-2; clone_size: few; cdr3_aa: CASSFPGRLGTGELFF; cdr3_nt: TGCGCCAGCAGCTTCCCCGGGAGACTCGGCACCGGGGAGCTGTTTTTT
d_call: NA; v_call: TRBV5-1; j_call: TRBJ2-1; clone_size: many; cdr3_aa: CASSPPRGGYPSYNEQFF; cdr3_nt: TGCGCCAGCAGCCCCCCGAGGGGTGGCTACCCGTCCTACAATGAGCAGTTCTTC
d_call: TRBD2; v_call: TRBV7-9; j_call: TRBJ2-1; clone_size: many; cdr3_aa: CASSLGGGQEFF; cdr3_nt: TGTGCCAGCAGCTTAGGGGGAGGGCAGGAGTTCTTC
d_call: TRBD1; v_call: TRBV10-3; j_call: TRBJ2-2; clone_size: many; cdr3_aa: CAATGGDTGELFF; cdr3_nt: TGTGCCGCCACAGGGGGAGACACCGGGGAGCTGTTTTTT
d_call: NA; v_call: TRBV12-3/TRBV12-4; j_call: TRBJ1-5; clone_size: many; cdr3_aa: CASSLAQGQPQHF; cdr3_nt: TGTGCCAGCAGTTTAGCACAGGGTCAGCCCCAGCATTTT
d_call: TRBD1; v_call: TRBV6-2/TRBV6-3; j_call: TRBJ2-3; clone_size: NA; cdr3_aa: CASSPTGPKDTQYF; cdr3_nt: TGTGCCAGCAGTCCGACAGGGCCGAAGGATACGCAGTATTTT
d_call: NA; v_call: TRBV29-1; j_call: TRBJ1-1; clone_size: few; cdr3_aa: CSVRNTEAFF; cdr3_nt: TGCAGCGTACGGAACACTGAAGCTTTCTTT
d_call: TRBD1; v_call: TRBV7-8; j_call: TRBJ1-1; clone_size: NA; cdr3_aa: CASSTWTGRSEEAFF; cdr3_nt: TGTGCCAGCAGCACCTGGACAGGGCGTTCGGAAGAAGCTTTCTTT
d_call: NA; v_call: TRBV4-1; j_call: TRBJ2-2; clone_size: many; cdr3_aa: CASSQEGRTGELFF; cdr3_nt: TGCGCCAGCAGCCAAGAGGGACGCACCGGGGAGCTGTTTTTT
d_call: TRBD2; v_call: TRBV10-3; j_call: TRBJ2-7; clone_size: many; cdr3_aa: CAIRERGIYEQYF; cdr3_nt: TGTGCCATCAGGGAGCGGGGGATCTACGAGCAGTACTTC